The entry below gives a single TCR beta chain sequence along with its context. Its specificity is not known. Time point reported: blood from clinic visit 5 months post-surgery; TSC patient then seizure free. Measured with immunoSEQ multiplex PCR; TCRdb has only the in-frame clones, and not every one. The sample has 300,000 to 400,000 clones; 93% are singletons. The sample is drawn from a study of brain T cells in children with intractable seizures. Findings and limits, study-wide: HCMV serostatus was not known, and viral specificity came from CDR3 similarity only. Clones missing pre-surgery may reflect undersampling of that blood sample.

This CDR3 is built from 16 residues. From germline, CDR1 is MNHNS and CDR2 SASEGT. The V end was cut by 1 base, the J end by 0 bases, with 10 bases between. The starting material was peripheral blood, obtained 4 to 6 months after surgery. V gene TRBV6-1 combines with J gene TRBJ2-1; D is possibly TRBD1 (5 bases). The source of this sequence is a boy younger than two with tuberous sclerosis and intractable seizures. The CDR3 sequence is CASSEEGPSSYNEQFF. DNA for the CDR3: TGTGCCAGCAGTGAAGAGGGGCCTAGCTCCTACAATGAGCAGTTCTTC.